This T cell receptor beta chain is drawn from a study of T cells in Graves' hyperthyroidism and ophthalmopathy. CDR1 and CDR2 (germline): DFQATT, SNEGSKA (reference sequence). The ends lost 3 bases at V and 1 base at J; junction bases unmatched: 7. CDR3 length equals 17 residues. Details on this clonotype: What it binds is not known.

The TCR beta CDR3 regions underwent amplification using RNA transcripts as the source. The HTBI set primed first-round TCR CDR3 RT-PCR. One entry per CDR3 protein results from TCRdb running MiXCR on the multiplex PCR reads. Here the sample spans more than 350,000 distinct CDR3 sequences, about 15% being singletons. Findings and limits, study-wide: Most clonotypes expanded in thyroid above 0.001 were likewise present in blood.

Those with hyperthyroidism were 18 to 65 years old, newly diagnosed, and ill for under 2 months. Drawn at first hyperthyroidism diagnosis, the blood sample preceded any ophthalmopathy symptoms. This receptor was obtained from a woman aged 25 to 39 with Graves' hyperthyroidism that later progressed to Graves' ophthalmopathy. Sequencing used blood. The chain recombines TRBV20-1 with TRBJ2-6; 9 bases are a match to TRBD1. This chain's CDR3 is CSARMTGGFSGANVLTF. The CDR3 DNA reads TGCAGTGCTAGGATGACAGGGGGGTTTTCTGGGGCCAACGTCCTGACTTTC.